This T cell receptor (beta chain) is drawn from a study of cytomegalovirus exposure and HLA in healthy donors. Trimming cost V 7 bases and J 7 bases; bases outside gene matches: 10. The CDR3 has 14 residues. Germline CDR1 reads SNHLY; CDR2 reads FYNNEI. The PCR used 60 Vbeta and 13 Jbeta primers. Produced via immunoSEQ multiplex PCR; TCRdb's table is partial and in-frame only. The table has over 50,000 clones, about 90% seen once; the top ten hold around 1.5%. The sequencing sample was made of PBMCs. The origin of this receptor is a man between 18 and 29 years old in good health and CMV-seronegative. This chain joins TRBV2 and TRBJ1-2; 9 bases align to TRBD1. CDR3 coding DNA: TGTGCCAGCAAGGGACAGGGAGAGTCAAGTGGCTACACCTTC. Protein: CASKGQGESSGYTF.